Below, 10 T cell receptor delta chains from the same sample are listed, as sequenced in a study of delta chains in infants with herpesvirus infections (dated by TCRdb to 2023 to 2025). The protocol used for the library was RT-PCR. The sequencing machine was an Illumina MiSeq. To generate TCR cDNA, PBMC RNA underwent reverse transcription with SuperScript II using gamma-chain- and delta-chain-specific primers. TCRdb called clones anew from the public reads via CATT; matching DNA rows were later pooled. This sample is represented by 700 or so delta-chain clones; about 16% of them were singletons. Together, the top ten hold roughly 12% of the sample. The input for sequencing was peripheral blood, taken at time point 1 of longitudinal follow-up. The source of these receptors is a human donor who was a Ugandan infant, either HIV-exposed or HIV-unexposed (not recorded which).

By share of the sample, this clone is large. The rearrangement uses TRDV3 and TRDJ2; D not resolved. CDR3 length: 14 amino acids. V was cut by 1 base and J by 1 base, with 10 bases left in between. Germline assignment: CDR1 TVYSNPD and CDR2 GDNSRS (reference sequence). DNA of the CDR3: TGTGCCTTTAAACCACTCCATTTGACAGCACAACTCTTCTTT. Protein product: CAFKPLHLTAQLFF.

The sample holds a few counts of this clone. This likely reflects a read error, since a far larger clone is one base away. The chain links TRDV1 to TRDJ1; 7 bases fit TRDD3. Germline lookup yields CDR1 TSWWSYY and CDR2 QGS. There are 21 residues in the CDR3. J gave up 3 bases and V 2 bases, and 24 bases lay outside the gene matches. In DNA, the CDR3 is TGTGCTCTTGGGGAATATGGCTGTCCTTTACTGGGGATCGAATCCCCCGATAAACTCATCTTT. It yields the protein CALGEYGCPLLGIESPDKLIF.

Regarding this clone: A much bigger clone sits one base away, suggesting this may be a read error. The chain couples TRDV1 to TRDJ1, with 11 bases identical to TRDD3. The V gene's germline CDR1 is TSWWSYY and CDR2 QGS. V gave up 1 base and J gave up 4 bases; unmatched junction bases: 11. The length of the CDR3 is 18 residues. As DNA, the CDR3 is TGTGCTCTTGGGGAACCCCCCTGGGGGATACTATTCATCGATAAACTCATCTTT. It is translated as CALGEPPWGILFIDKLIF.

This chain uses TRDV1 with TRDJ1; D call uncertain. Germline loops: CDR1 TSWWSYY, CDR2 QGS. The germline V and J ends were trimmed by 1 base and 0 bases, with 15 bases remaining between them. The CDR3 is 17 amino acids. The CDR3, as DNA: TGTGCTCTTGGGGAACCGGCAATTACCGATAACACCGATAAACTCATCTTT. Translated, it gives CALGEPAITDNTDKLIF.

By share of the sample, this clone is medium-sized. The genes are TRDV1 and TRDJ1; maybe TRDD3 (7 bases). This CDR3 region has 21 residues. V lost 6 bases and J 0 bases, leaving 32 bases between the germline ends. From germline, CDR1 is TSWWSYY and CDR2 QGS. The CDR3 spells CALGGSYDPFGELGDTDKLIF. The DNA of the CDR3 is TGTGCTCTTGGCGGATCCTACGACCCCTTTGGGGAGCTGGGGGACACCGATAAACTCATCTTT.

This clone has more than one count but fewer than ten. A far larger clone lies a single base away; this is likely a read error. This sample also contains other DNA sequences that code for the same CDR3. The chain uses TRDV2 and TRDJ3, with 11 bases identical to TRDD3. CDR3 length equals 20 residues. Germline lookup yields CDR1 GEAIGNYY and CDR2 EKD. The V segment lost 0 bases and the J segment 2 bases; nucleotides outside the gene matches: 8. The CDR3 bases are TGTGCCTGTGACACCGTCTTCCTGGGGGATACCCCCTGGGACACCCGACAGATGTTTTTC. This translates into CACDTVFLGDTPWDTRQMFF.

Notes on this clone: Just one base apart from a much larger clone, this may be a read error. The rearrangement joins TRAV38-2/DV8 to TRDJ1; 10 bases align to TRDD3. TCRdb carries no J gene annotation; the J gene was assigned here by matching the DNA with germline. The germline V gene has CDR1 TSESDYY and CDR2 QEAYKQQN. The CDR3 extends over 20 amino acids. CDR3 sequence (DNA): TGTGCTTTTAGGAGCGCGGTCCTGGTACTGGGGGATTGGGCAACCGATAAACTCATCTTT. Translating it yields CAFRSAVLVLGDWATDKLIF.

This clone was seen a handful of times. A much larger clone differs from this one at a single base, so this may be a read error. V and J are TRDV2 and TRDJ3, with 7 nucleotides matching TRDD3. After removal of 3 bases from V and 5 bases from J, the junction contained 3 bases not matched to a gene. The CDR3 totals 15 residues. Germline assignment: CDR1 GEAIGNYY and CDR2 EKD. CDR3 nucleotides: TGTGCCTGTGACTGGGGGACACGGGACACCCGACAGATGTTTTTC. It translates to CACDWGTRDTRQMFF.

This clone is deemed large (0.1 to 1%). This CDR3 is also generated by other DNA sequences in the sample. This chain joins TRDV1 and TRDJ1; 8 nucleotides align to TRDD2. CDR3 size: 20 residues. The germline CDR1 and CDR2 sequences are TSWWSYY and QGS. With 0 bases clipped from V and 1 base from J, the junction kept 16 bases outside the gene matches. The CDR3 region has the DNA TGTGCTCTTGGGGAACTCTGGGGCTTCCTACGCCTTCAAGGCACCGATAAACTCATCTTT. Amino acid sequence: CALGELWGFLRLQGTDKLIF.

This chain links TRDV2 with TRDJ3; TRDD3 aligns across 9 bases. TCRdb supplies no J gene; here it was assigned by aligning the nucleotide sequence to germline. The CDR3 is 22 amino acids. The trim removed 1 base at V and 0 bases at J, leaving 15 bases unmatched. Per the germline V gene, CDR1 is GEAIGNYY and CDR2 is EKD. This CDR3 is CACDTLSYEGGYSSWDTRQMFF. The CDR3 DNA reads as TGTGCCTGTGACACACTTTCCTACGAAGGGGGATACAGCTCCTGGGACACCCGACAGATGTTTTTC.